One and the same sample provided the 9 T cell receptor beta chains below, sequenced in a study of control samples from healthy donors and cancer patients. Sequencing used immunoSEQ multiplex PCR; TCRdb keeps in-frame clones, though not all of them. The sample has around 97,000 clones, about 89% seen once. Sequencing was carried out using PBMCs. These receptor sequences come from a man aged 60-69 years with lung cancer.

The V gene is TRBV7-9, the J gene TRBJ2-7; TRBD1 agrees at 8 bases. The V segment lost 5 bases and the J segment 2 bases; nucleotides outside the gene matches: 8. Germline V gene data show CDR1 as SEHNR and CDR2 as FQNEAQ (reference sequence). The CDR3 is 15 residues long. This CDR3 is CASSPTGVRAYEQYF. In DNA form, the CDR3 reads TGTGCCAGCAGCCCGACAGGGGTAAGGGCCTACGAGCAGTACTTC.

The chain has TRBV5-4 and TRBJ2-2; TRBD2 matches 7 bases. The CDR3 loop spans 16 amino acids. J was trimmed by 3 bases and V by 4 bases; bases with no gene match: 9. The germline V gene has CDR1 SGHNT and CDR2 YYREEE (reference sequence). The CDR3 nucleotides are TGTGCCAGCAGCGAGCGGGGCGGGACGGACACCGGGGAGCTGTTTTTT. Translated: CASSERGGTDTGELFF.

This clone appeared once. The chain joins TRBV19 to TRBJ1-1; 7 bases are a match to TRBD1. Germline V gene data show CDR1 as LNHDA and CDR2 as SQIVND (reference sequence). Trimming removed 4 bases from V and 5 bases from J; junction bases left unmatched: 7. This CDR3 has 14 residues. The DNA of the CDR3 is TGTGCCAGTAGTAACAGGGACAGTGCTACTGAAGCTTTCTTT. Protein: CASSNRDSATEAFF.

This chain joins TRBV2 and TRBJ1-1; TRBD1 matches 7 bases. The CDR3 covers 12 residues. Germline trimming cut 6 bases from V and 4 bases from J; bases unmatched to any gene: 2. Germline CDR1 SNHLY, CDR2 FYNNEI. The chain's CDR3 is CASRQGSTEAFF. CDR3 in DNA: TGTGCCAGCAGACAGGGGAGCACTGAAGCTTTCTTT.

This clone was observed a few times. The gene calls are TRBV12-3 or TRBV12-4 and TRBJ1-5; D is uncertain. V was shortened by 5 bases and J by 0 bases, with 5 bases between the two germline ends. The CDR3 spans 13 residues. CDR3 sequence: CASSRISNQPQHF. The CDR3 coding sequence is TGTGCCAGCAGTCGCATTAGCAATCAGCCCCAGCATTTT.

The genes are TRBV9 and TRBJ2-5; D perhaps matches TRBD1 (6 bases). CDR1 is SGDLS, CDR2 YYNGEE, per germline. The CDR3 consists of 13 residues. V gave up 3 bases and J gave up 5 bases, with 11 bases separating them. The CDR3 spells CASSATGWETQYF. DNA for the CDR3: TGTGCCAGCAGCGCCACAGGGTGGGAGACCCAGTACTTC.

The chain links TRBV11-3 to TRBJ2-1, with 8 bases identical to TRBD2. The length of the CDR3 is 14 residues. CDR1 is SGHNT, CDR2 YENEEA, per germline. V shed 4 bases, J shed 7 bases, and the junction held 6 bases outside the gene matches. CDR3 protein: CASSSYGGANEQFF. The CDR3 DNA is TGTGCCAGCAGCTCGTACGGGGGGGCAAATGAGCAGTTCTTC.

V gene TRBV27 combines with J gene TRBJ1-1; 8 nucleotides agree with TRBD1. The CDR3 has 15 residues. Germline lookup yields CDR1 MNHEY and CDR2 SMNVEV (reference sequence). V shed 2 bases and J 4 bases; nucleotides not matched to a gene: 6. The CDR3 spells CASSLTGTGSTEAFF. In DNA, the CDR3 is TGTGCCAGCAGTTTAACTGGGACAGGCTCCACTGAAGCTTTCTTT.

This rearrangement joins TRBV7-9 to TRBJ1-5; D uncertain. From germline, CDR1 is SEHNR and CDR2 FQNEAQ (reference sequence). The CDR3 loop spans 15 amino acids. V dropped 0 bases and J dropped 1 base, with 7 bases sitting between them. CDR3 region: CASSLAAGSNQPQHF. The CDR3 region has the DNA TGTGCCAGCAGCTTAGCGGCCGGGAGCAATCAGCCCCAGCATTTT.